Listed here are 19 T cell receptor beta chains from one sample, sequenced in a study of tumor and adjacent non-tumor tissue in lung cancer (dated by TCRdb to between 2018 and 2020). The library was made by multiplex PCR. TCRdb names Illumina HiSeq 2500 as the instrument used. TCRbeta libraries were built by three rounds of nested PCR using primers (Table S4), following protocols modified from ARM-PCR. TCRdb handled the public reads itself, with Q25 trimming in fastp and clone calling in MiXCR, and kept productive beta chains. Merged by CDR3 protein, the rows form single entries marked with the most common genes and DNA. The sample table lists about 68,000 distinct CDR3 sequences, roughly 60% of them with a count of one. 20% of the sample goes to the ten largest clones. RNA was extracted from bulk unsorted tissue and checked for quality with a NanoDrop ND-1000 and an Agilent 2100. The specimen was lung tumor tissue. All receptors derive from a man aged 50 to 59 with non-small cell lung cancer.

For this clonotype: A read error is possible here, since a much larger clone lies one base away. The chain has TRBV7-8 and TRBJ2-1; D may be TRBD2 (6 bases). V shed 6 bases and J shed 4 bases, with 10 bases lying between them. The germline gives CDR1 SGHVS, CDR2 FQNEAQ. CDR3 length: 13 amino acids. For the CDR3, the DNA is TGTGCCAGCAGTCTACGGGGGTACAATGAGCAGTTCTTC. Amino acid sequence: CASSLRGYNEQFF.

In its sample, this clonotype was seen a few times. A read error may account for a junction end that differs from germline. J is TRBJ1-6 and V is TRBV7-9; D is ambiguous. Germline assignment: CDR1 SEHNR and CDR2 FQNEAQ (reference sequence). This CDR3 comprises 14 residues. CDR3 in DNA: TGTGTCAGCAGCTTAGAGAGCGATAATTCACCCCTCCACTTT. Translation gives CVSSLESDNSPLHF.

The chain links TRBV5-1 to TRBJ1-2; unclear D gene. The germline V and J ends were trimmed by 5 bases and 8 bases, with 16 bases remaining between them. Germline V lookup: CDR1 SGHRS, CDR2 YFSETQ. This CDR3 is 13 amino acids long. CDR3 sequence: CASSDQALHGYTF. CDR3 coding DNA: TGCGCCAGCAGTGATCAGGCACTCCACGGCTACACCTTC.

Concerning this clonotype itself: One end of the junction is discordant with germline, which a read error may explain. The chain has TRBV28 and TRBJ1-2; TRBD1 aligns across 8 bases. Germline V gene data show CDR1 as MDHEN and CDR2 as SYDVKM. This CDR3 has 13 residues. The CDR3 sequence is CARRAGGFDGHTF. The CDR3 DNA follows: TGTGCCAGGAGGGCAGGGGGCTTCGATGGCCACACCTTC.

Concerning this clonotype itself: Germline and junction disagree at one end, which may indicate a read error. The DNA for the CDR3 is TGTGCCAGAAGCCAAGGGGGTTTAAGCGGGACTAACTCCTACGAGCAGTACTTC. This codes for CARSQGGLSGTNSYEQYF. This sequence joins TRBV14 and TRBJ2-7; tentative D call: TRBD2 (7 bases). The germline CDR1 and CDR2 sequences are SGHDN and FVKESK. CDR3 length: 18 amino acids.

This rearrangement joins TRBV4-1 to TRBJ2-5; tentatively, D is TRBD2 (6 bases). The CDR3 sequence is 14 residues long. V lost 0 bases, J lost 2 bases, and 7 bases lay in between. Germline lookup yields CDR1 MGHRA and CDR2 YSYEKL. The CDR3 loop is CASSQDRGQETQYF. CDR3 bases: TGCGCCAGCAGCCAAGACCGGGGGCAAGAGACCCAGTACTTC.

As to this clonotype: This may come from a read error, since a much larger clone is one base off. J is TRBJ2-2 and V is TRBV11-3; D possibly corresponds to TRBD2 (6 bases). CDR3 length: 13 residues. Germline CDR1 reads SGHNT; CDR2 reads YENEEA. CDR3 in DNA: TGTGCCAGCAGTAACACGAACACCGGGGGGCTGTTTTTT. Its translation: CASSNTNTGGLFF.

Comment on this clonotype: This may be a read error, as it is one base from a much larger clone. V is TRBV6-6 and J is TRBJ2-3; maybe TRBD2 (6 bases). CDR1 MNHNY and CDR2 SVGAGI come from the germline V gene (reference sequence). The CDR3 contains 17 residues. Deletions cut 3 bases from V and 3 bases from J, with 19 bases between. The CDR3 coding sequence is TGTGCCAGCAGTTATTGGAAAATTGCGGGAAGGACAGATACGCAGTATTTT. Translation gives CASSYWKIAGRTDTQYF.

This clonotype was seen only a few times. A much larger clonotype is one base distant, so this may be a read error. The rearrangement uses TRBV5-4 and TRBJ2-1; D not resolved. The germline gives CDR1 SGHNT, CDR2 YYREEE (reference sequence). This CDR3 is 11 amino acids long. The V end lost 7 bases, the J end lost 5 bases, and 7 bases lay between the germline ends. The chain's CDR3 is CASRHNNEQFF. CDR3 DNA sequence: TGTGCCAGCCGCCATAACAATGAGCAGTTCTTC.

On this clonotype itself: A read error may explain this, as a much larger clone is one base away. The rearrangement uses TRBV12-3 or TRBV12-4 and TRBJ1-4; possible D gene TRBD1, 6 bases. This CDR3 contains 15 residues. CDR3 loop: CASSFSGVLGEKPFF. The CDR3 nucleotides are TGTGCCAGCAGTTTTTCAGGGGTGCTGGGTGAAAAACCGTTTTTT.

This clonotype has a count of ten or more. V usage is TRBV29-1 and J usage is TRBJ2-3; TRBD1 agrees at 8 bases. The germline V gene encodes CDR1 SQVTM and CDR2 ANQGSEA. J lost 3 bases, V lost 0 bases, and 5 bases had no gene match. The CDR3 totals 15 residues. CDR3 sequence: CSVEEGTGRTDTQYF. The CDR3 DNA follows: TGCAGCGTTGAAGAAGGGACAGGCCGAACAGATACGCAGTATTTT.

This clonotype was counted many times. This chain connects TRBV4-2 to TRBJ2-7; D is undetermined. This CDR3 spans 13 amino acids. V dropped 1 base and J dropped 5 bases, with 9 bases sitting between them. The germline V gene has CDR1 LGHNA and CDR2 YNFKEQ. The CDR3 DNA sequence: TGTGCCAGCAGCCAAGGCCCCTTCAACGAGCAGTACTTC. It yields the protein CASSQGPFNEQYF.

The V call is TRBV12-3 or TRBV12-4, the J call TRBJ2-5; tentative D call: TRBD2 (7 bases). Trimming took 8 bases from V and 4 from J, leaving 20 bases between them. This CDR3 spans 15 amino acids. The CDR3 protein is CASGGNGGPGETQYF. The CDR3 DNA sequence: TGTGCCAGCGGTGGTAACGGGGGGCCGGGAGAGACCCAGTACTTC.

Of note for this clonotype: This clone may be a read error of a much larger clone one base away. This chain uses TRBV6-1 with TRBJ2-7; D is possibly TRBD1 (5 bases). Germline V gene sequence: CDR1 MNHNS, CDR2 SASEGT. The CDR3 has 15 residues. V was shortened by 5 bases and J by 5 bases, with 19 bases between the two germline ends. The DNA for the CDR3 is TGTGCCAGCAGTACCCGAACGACAGAGTGGAACGAGCAGTACTTC. Its protein product is CASSTRTTEWNEQYF.

Regarding this clonotype: The junction differs from germline at one of its ends, possibly a read error. This chain connects TRBV12-3 or TRBV12-4 to TRBJ2-1; 8 nucleotides match TRBD2. The CDR3 extends over 14 amino acids. CDR3 coding DNA: TGTGCCAGCAGTTTCGGGGGGGGGTACAAAGAACAGCCCTTC. This translates into CASSFGGGYKEQPF.

This clonotype has ten or more counts. This chain uses TRBV7-9 with TRBJ1-6; D call uncertain. Trimming removed 1 base at V and 6 bases at J, with 4 bases between. The germline CDR1 and CDR2 sequences are SEHNR and FQNEAQ (reference sequence). The CDR3 has 13 residues. The DNA of the CDR3 is TGTGCCAGCAGCTTAGAGTCTAATTCACCCCTCCACTTT. This translates into CASSLESNSPLHF.

In this sample, this clonotype turned up once. The V and J genes are TRBV29-1 and TRBJ2-2; D is tentatively TRBD1 or TRBD2 (5 bases each). Trimming shortened V by 6 bases and J by 9 bases, and 17 bases separated the two germline ends. Germline V gene data show CDR1 as SQVTM and CDR2 as ANQGSEA. The CDR3 is made up of 13 amino acids. The CDR3, as DNA: TGCAGCGTCCAGGGACCCGACGCGCGGGAGCTGTTTTTT. Residues: CSVQGPDARELFF.

The V call is TRBV11-2, the J call TRBJ1-2; the D gene is possibly TRBD1 (5 bases). Germline V gives CDR1 SGHAT, CDR2 FQNNGV. The V end lost 5 bases, the J end lost 4 bases, and 11 bases lay between the germline ends. The CDR3 extends over 13 amino acids. CDR3 in amino acids: CASSRRDGYGYTF. The CDR3 nucleotides are TGTGCCAGCAGCCGCCGGGACGGCTATGGCTACACCTTC. Filled out from reference TRBV11-2 and TRBJ1-2, the complete variable domain reads EAGVAQSPRYKIIEKRQSVAFWCNPISGHATLYWYQQILGQGPKLLIQFQNNGVVDDSQLPKDRFSAERLKGVDSTLKIQPAKLEDSAVYLCASSRRDGYGYTFGSGTRLTVV.

As regards this clonotype: A much larger clone differs by one base, so this may be a read error. The chain joins TRBV28 to TRBJ2-7; D gene unclear. CDR3 length: 14 residues. CDR1 is MDHEN, CDR2 SYDVKM, per germline. CDR3 sequence reads: CASSLIQRSYEQHF. CDR3 DNA: TGTGCCAGCAGTTTAATCCAGCGCTCCTACGAGCAGCACTTC. Looking up the rest from reference TRBV28 and TRBJ2-7 gives the full variable domain: DVKVTQSSRYLVKRTGEKVFLECVQDMDHENMFWYRQDPGLGLRLIYFSYDVKMKEKGDIPEGYSVSREKKERFSLILESASTNQTSMYLCASSLIQRSYEQHFGPGTRLTVT.